A selection of T cell receptor beta chains follows, all from one sample in a study of blood T cell dynamics during melanoma immunotherapy. The assay was immunoSEQ multiplex PCR, and TCRdb's table has in-frame clones only and misses some. The sample includes 6,000 or so clones, about 80% of them seen just once. The sequences come from blood, collected from a patient treated with checkpoint blockade. The receptors originated from a human donor with melanoma. The CDR3 runs from the conserved cysteine through the conserved F or W. The D gene is left open where the match is weak. Clone size, where shown, is once, few, many, or a class for clones that have expanded.

D gene: NA
V gene: TRBV7-2
clone size: NA
J gene: TRBJ1-3
CDR3 protein: CASSLITGTSSGNTIYF
CDR3 DNA: TGTGCCAGCAGCTTAATAACAGGGACAAGCTCTGGAAACACCATATATTTT

D gene: NA
V gene: TRBV18
clone size: NA
J gene: TRBJ1-1
CDR3 protein: CASSRPTGTNTEAFF
CDR3 DNA: TGTGCCAGCTCAAGACCAACAGGGACGAACACTGAAGCTTTCTTT

D gene: TRBD1
V gene: TRBV2
clone size: NA
J gene: TRBJ1-5
CDR3 protein: CASSAGTGLAGNQPQHF
CDR3 DNA: TGTGCCAGCAGTGCTGGGACAGGGTTGGCGGGCAATCAGCCCCAGCATTTT

D gene: NA
V gene: TRBV6-5
clone size: few
J gene: TRBJ1-1
CDR3 protein: CASKKRGSATEAFF
CDR3 DNA: TGTGCCAGCAAAAAGAGGGGTTCTGCCACTGAAGCTTTCTTT

D gene: NA
V gene: TRBV5-5
clone size: few
J gene: TRBJ2-2
CDR3 protein: CASSLHGQYTGELFF
CDR3 DNA: TGTGCCAGCAGCCTGCACGGACAGTACACCGGGGAGCTGTTTTTT

D gene: TRBD1
V gene: TRBV27
clone size: NA
J gene: TRBJ1-1
CDR3 protein: CASSLYQTGSYTEAFF
CDR3 DNA: TGTGCCAGCAGTTTATACCAGACAGGGTCGTATACTGAAGCTTTCTTT

D gene: TRBD2
V gene: TRBV27
clone size: NA
J gene: TRBJ2-3
CDR3 protein: CASSSRLAEETDTQYF
CDR3 DNA: TGTGCCAGCAGTTCTCGACTAGCGGAGGAGACAGATACGCAGTATTTT

D gene: TRBD1
V gene: TRBV7-9
clone size: NA
J gene: TRBJ1-1
CDR3 protein: CASSPRQGTENTEAFF
CDR3 DNA: TGTGCCAGCAGTCCGAGACAGGGGACAGAGAACACTGAAGCTTTCTTT

D gene: TRBD1
V gene: TRBV19
clone size: NA
J gene: TRBJ2-7
CDR3 protein: CASTIPGQASYEQYF
CDR3 DNA: TGTGCCAGTACCATCCCGGGACAGGCCTCCTACGAGCAGTACTTC

D gene: TRBD1
V gene: TRBV14
clone size: NA
J gene: TRBJ1-2
CDR3 protein: CASSLRQGWNYGYTF
CDR3 DNA: TGTGCCAGCAGTCTTAGACAGGGCTGGAACTATGGCTACACCTTC

D gene: TRBD2
V gene: TRBV15
clone size: NA
J gene: TRBJ2-7
CDR3 protein: CATSPQGGRGYEQYF
CDR3 DNA: TGTGCCACCAGCCCTCAGGGCGGGAGAGGATACGAGCAGTACTTC